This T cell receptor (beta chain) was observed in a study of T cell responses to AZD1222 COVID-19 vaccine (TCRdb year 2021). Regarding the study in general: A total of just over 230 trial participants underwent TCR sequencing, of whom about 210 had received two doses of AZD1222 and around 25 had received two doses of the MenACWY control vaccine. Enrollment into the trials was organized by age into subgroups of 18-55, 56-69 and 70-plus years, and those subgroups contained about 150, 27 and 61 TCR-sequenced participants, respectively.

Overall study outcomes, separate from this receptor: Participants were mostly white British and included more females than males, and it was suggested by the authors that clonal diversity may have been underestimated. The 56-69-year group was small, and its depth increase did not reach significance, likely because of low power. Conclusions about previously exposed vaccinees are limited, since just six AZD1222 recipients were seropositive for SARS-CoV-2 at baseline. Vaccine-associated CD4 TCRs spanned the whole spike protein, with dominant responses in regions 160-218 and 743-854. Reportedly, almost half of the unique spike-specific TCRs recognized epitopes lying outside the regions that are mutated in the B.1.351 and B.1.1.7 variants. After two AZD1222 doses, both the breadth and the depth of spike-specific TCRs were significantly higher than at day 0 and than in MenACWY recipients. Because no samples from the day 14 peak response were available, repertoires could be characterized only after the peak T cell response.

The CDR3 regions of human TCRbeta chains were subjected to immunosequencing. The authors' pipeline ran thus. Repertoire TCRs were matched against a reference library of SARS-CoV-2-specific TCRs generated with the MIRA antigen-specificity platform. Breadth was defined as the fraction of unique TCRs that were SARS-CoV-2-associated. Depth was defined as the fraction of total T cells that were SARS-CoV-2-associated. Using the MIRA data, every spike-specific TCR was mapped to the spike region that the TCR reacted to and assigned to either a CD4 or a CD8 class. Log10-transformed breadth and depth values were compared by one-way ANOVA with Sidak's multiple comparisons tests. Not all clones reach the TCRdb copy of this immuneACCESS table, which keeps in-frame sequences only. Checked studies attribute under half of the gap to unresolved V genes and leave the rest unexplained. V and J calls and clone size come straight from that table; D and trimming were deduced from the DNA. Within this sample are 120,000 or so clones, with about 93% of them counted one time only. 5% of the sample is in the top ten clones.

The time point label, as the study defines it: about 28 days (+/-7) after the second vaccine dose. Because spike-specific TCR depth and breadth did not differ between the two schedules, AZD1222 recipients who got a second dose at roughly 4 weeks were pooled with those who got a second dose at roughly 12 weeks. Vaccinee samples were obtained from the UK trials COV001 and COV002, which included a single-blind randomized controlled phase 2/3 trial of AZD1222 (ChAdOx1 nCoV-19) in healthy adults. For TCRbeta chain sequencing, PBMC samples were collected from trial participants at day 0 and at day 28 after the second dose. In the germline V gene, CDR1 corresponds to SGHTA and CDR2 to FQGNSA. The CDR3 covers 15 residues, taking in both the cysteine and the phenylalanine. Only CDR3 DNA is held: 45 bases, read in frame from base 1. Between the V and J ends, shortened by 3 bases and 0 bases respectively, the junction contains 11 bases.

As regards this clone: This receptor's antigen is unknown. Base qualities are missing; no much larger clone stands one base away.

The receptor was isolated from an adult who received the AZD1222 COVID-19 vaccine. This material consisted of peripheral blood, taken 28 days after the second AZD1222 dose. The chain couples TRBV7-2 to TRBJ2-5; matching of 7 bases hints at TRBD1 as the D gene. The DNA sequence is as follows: TGTGCCAGCAGCTTCGGAGGGGGCAACCAAGAGACCCAGTACTTC. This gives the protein CASSFGGGNQETQYF.